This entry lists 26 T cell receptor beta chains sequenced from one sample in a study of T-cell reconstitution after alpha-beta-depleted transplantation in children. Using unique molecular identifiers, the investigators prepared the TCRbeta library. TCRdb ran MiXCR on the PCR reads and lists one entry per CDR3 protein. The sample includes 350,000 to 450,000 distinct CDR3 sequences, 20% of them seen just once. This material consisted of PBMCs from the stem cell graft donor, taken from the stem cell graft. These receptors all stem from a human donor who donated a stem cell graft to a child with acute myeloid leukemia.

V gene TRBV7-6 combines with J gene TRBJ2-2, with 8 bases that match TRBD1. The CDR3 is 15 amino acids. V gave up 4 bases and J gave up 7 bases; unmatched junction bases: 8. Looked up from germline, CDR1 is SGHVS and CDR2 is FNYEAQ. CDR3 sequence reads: CASSYPRGRGGELFF. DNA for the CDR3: TGTGCCAGCAGCTACCCCAGGGGGCGAGGCGGGGAGCTGTTTTTT.

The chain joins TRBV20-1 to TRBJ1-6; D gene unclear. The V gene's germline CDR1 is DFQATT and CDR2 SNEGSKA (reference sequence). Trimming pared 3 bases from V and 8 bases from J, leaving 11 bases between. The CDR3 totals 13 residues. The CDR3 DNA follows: TGCAGTGCTAGTGTCCAAGCGGATTCACCCCTCCACTTT. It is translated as CSASVQADSPLHF.

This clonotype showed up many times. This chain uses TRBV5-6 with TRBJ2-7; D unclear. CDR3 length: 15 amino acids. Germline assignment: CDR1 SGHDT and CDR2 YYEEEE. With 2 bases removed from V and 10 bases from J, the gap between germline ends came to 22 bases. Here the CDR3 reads CASSFSQMSVGKQYF. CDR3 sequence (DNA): TGTGCCAGCAGCTTTTCACAGATGTCCGTGGGGAAACAGTACTTC.

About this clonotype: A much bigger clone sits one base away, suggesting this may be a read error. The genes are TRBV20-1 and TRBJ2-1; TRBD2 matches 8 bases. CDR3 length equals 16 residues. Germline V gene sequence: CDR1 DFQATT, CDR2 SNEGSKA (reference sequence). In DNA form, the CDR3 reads TGCAGTGCTAGGCGCAGTTTTTACGGGAGGGCCGTTGAGCAGCTCTTC. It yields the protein CSARRSFYGRAVEQLF.

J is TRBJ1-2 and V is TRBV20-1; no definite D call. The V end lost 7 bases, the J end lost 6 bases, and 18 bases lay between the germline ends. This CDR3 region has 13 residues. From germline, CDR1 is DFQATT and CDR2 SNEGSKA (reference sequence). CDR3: CSVNVGVGDGYTF. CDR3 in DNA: TGCAGTGTTAATGTTGGAGTGGGAGATGGCTACACCTTC.

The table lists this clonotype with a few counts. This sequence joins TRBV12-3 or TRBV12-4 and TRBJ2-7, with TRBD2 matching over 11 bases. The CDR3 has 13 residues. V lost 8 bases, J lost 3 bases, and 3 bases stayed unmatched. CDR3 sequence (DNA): TGTGCCAGCGGGACTAGCGGATTCTACGAGCAGTACTTC. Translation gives CASGTSGFYEQYF.

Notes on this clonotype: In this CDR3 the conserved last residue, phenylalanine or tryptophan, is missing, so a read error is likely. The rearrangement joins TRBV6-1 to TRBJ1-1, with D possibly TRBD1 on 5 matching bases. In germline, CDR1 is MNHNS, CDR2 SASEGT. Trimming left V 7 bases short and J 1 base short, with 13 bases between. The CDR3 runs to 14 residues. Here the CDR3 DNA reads TGTGCCAGCACTAAGATGGGGGGGAACACTGAAGCTTTCTAT. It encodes CASTKMGGNTEAFY.

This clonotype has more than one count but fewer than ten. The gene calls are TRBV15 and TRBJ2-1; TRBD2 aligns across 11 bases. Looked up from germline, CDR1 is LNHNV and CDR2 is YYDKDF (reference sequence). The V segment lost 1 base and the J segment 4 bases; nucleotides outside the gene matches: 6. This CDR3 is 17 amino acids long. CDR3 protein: CATSRAGTSGEYNEQFF. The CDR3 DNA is TGTGCCACCAGCAGAGCAGGGACTAGCGGTGAATACAATGAGCAGTTCTTC.

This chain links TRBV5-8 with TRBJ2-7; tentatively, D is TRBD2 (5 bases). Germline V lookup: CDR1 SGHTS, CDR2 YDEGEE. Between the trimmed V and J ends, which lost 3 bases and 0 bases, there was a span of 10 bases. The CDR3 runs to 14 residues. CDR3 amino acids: CASSSRSGSYEQYF. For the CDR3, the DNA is TGTGCCAGCAGCTCCCGGAGCGGCTCCTACGAGCAGTACTTC.

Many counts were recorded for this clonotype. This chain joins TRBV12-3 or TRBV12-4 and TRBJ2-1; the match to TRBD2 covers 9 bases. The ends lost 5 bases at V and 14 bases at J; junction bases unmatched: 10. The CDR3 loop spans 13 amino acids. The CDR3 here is CASSVLAGGFEFF. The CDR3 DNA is TGTGCCAGCAGTGTCCTGGCGGGAGGGTTTGAGTTCTTC.

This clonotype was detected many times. CDR3 nucleotide sequence: TGCAGCGTTGCAGGGGGACTAGCGGGAGGGGCCGGGGAGCTGTTTTTT. It is translated as CSVAGGLAGGAGELFF. This chain uses TRBV29-1 with TRBJ2-2, with 16 bases lining up with TRBD2. In germline, CDR1 is SQVTM, CDR2 ANQGSEA. CDR3 length: 16 residues. Germline trimming cut 4 bases from V and 6 bases from J; bases unmatched to any gene: 5.

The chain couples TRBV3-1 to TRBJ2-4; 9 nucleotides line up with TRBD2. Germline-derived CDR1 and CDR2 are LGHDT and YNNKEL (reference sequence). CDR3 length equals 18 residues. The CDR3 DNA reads TGTACCTTCTGTTTAGAAGCGGGAGGCGCCCTAGCCAAAAACATTCAGTACTTC. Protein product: CTFCLEAGGALAKNIQYF.

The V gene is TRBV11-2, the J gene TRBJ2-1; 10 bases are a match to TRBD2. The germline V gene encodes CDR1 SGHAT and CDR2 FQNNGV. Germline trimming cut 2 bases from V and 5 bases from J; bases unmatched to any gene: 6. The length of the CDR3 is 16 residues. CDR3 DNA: TGTGCCAGCAGCTTACTGGCAGGACTAGCGGACAATGAGCAGTTCTTC. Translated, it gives CASSLLAGLADNEQFF.

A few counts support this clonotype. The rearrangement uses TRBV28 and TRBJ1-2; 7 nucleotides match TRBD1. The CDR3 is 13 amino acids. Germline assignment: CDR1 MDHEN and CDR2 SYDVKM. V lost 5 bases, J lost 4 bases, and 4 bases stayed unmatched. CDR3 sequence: CASSPDRPYGYTF. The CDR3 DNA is TGTGCCAGCAGTCCGGACAGGCCCTATGGCTACACCTTC.

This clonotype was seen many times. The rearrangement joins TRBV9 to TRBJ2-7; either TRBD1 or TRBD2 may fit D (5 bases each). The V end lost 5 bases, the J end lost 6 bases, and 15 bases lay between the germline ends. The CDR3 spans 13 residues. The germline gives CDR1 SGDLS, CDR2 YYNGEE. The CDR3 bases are TGTGCCAGCAGTGCCGGGACCGCCGGCGAGCAGTACTTC. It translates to CASSAGTAGEQYF.

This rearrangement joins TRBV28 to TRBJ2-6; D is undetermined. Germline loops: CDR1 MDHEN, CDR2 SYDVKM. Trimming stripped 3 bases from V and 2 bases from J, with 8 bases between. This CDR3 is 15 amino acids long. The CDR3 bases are TGTGCCAGCAGTTTGCGTTCGACTGGGGCCAACGTCCTGACTTTC. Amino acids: CASSLRSTGANVLTF. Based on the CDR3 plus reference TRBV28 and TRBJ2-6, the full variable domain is DVKVTQSSRYLVKRTGEKVFLECVQDMDHENMFWYRQDPGLGLRLIYFSYDVKMKEKGDIPEGYSVSREKKERFSLILESASTNQTSMYLCASSLRSTGANVLTFGAGSRLTVL.

The CDR3 is CASSLVGAGTSGNNEQFF. The CDR3 DNA reads TGTGCCAGCAGCTTAGTAGGGGCCGGGACTAGCGGTAACAATGAGCAGTTCTTC. The chain couples TRBV11-1 to TRBJ2-1, with 11 bases that match TRBD2. Germline V gene sequence: CDR1 SGHAT, CDR2 FQDESV (reference sequence). The CDR3 covers 18 residues. V lost 1 base, J lost 5 bases, and 10 bases stayed unmatched.

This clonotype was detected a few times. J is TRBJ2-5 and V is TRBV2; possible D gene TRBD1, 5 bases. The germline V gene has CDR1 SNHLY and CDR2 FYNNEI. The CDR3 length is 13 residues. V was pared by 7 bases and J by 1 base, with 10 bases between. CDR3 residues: CASIRQFQETQYF. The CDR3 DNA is TGTGCCAGCATTAGACAGTTCCAAGAGACCCAGTACTTC.

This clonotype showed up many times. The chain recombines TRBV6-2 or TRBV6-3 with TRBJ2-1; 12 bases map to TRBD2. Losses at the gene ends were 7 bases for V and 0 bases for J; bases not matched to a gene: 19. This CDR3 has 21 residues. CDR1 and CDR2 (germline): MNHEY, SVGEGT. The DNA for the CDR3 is TGTGCCAGCACCCACAAGTTGATGAGACTAGCGGGAGTTAACTCCTACAATGAGCAGTTCTTC. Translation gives CASTHKLMRLAGVNSYNEQFF.

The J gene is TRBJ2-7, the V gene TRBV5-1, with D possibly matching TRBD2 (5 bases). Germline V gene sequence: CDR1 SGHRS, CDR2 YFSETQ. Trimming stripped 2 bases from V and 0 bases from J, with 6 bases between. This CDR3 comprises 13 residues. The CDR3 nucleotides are TGCGCCAGCAGCTTCCGGGACTCCTACGAGCAGTACTTC. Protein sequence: CASSFRDSYEQYF.

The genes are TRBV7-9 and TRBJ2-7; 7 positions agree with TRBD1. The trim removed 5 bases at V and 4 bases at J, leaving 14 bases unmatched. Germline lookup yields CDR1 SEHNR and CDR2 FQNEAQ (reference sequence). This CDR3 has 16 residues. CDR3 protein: CASSAKSPGQNYEQYF. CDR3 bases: TGTGCCAGCAGCGCGAAAAGTCCGGGACAGAATTACGAGCAGTACTTC.

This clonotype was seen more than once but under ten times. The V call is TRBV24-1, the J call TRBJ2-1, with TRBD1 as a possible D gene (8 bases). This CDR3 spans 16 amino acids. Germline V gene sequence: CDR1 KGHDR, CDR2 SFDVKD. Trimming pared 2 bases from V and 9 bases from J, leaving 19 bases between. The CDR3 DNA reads TGTGCCACCAGTGATTGGGACTTAACAGGGGGGGGTGAGCAGTTCTTC. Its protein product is CATSDWDLTGGGEQFF.

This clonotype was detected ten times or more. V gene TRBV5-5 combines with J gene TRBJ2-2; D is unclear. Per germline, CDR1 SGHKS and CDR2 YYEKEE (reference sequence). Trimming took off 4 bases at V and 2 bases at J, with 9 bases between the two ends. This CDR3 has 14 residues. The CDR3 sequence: CASSRPTNTGELFF. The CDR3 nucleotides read TGTGCCAGCAGCCGACCAACCAACACCGGGGAGCTGTTTTTT.

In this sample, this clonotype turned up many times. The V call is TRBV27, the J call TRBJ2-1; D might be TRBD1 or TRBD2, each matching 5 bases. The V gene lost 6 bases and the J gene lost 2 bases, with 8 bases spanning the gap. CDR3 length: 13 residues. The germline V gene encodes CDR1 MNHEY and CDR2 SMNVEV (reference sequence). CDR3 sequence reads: CASSLGAYNEQFF. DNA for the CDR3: TGTGCCAGCAGCTTGGGGGCCTACAATGAGCAGTTCTTC.

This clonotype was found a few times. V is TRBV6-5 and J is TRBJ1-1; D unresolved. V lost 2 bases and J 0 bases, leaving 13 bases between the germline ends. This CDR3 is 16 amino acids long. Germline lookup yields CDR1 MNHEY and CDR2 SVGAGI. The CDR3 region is CASSYPDDIMNTEAFF. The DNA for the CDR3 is TGTGCCAGCAGTTACCCCGATGACATCATGAACACTGAAGCTTTCTTT.

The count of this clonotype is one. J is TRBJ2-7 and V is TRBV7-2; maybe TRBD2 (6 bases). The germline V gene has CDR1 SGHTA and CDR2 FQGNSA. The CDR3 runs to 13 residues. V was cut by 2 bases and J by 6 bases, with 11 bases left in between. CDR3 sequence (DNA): TGTGCCAGCAGCTTACACACTAGCTCCGAGCAGTACTTC. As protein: CASSLHTSSEQYF.